The 5 T cell receptor beta chains presented below share a single source sample, sequenced in a study of blood T cell repertoires in COVID-19. Assay: immunoSEQ multiplex PCR; the TCRdb copy retains only in-frame clones and omits some. This table has 250,000 to 300,000 clones, about 70% appearing once. Sequencing was done on a sample of peripheral blood. The origin of the receptors is a woman aged 80 or over with acute or convalescent COVID-19.

J is TRBJ2-2 and V is TRBV11-3, with D maybe TRBD2 (7 bases). V was trimmed by 4 bases and J by 4 bases, leaving 16 bases between them. CDR1 and CDR2 from the germline V gene are SGHNT and YENEEA. CDR3 size: 16 residues. DNA of the CDR3: TGTGCCAGCAGCTCGAGGGGGGGCGGTATCACCGGGGAGCTGTTTTTT. Encoded protein: CASSSRGGGITGELFF.

This clone appeared a few times. The chain uses TRBV10-3 and TRBJ1-1; weak D call: TRBD1 (6 bases). The ends were cut back, 6 bases at V and 2 bases at J, with 10 bases in the middle. CDR3 length: 13 residues. Germline assignment: CDR1 ENHRY and CDR2 SYGVKD. The DNA for the CDR3 is TGTGCCATCAGACACAGGGATAACACTGAAGCTTTCTTT. Translation: CAIRHRDNTEAFF.

As regards this clone: Other DNA sequences of this sample code for an identical CDR3. The chain carries TRBV5-1 and TRBJ1-1; a possible D gene is TRBD1 (6 bases). Germline loops: CDR1 SGHRS, CDR2 YFSETQ. The V gene lost 0 bases and the J gene lost 3 bases, with 12 bases spanning the gap. The CDR3 totals 15 residues. The CDR3, as DNA: TGCGCCAGCAGCTTGGCAGGGGCGGGAGACACTGAAGCTTTCTTT. Protein product: CASSLAGAGDTEAFF. Variable domain in full (rest from reference TRBV5-1 and TRBJ1-1): KAGVTQTPRYLIKTRGQQVTLSCSPISGHRSVSWYQQTPGQGLQFLFEYFSETQRNKGNFPGRFSGRQFSNSRSEMNVSTLELGDSALYLCASSLAGAGDTEAFFGQGTRLTVV.

The V gene is TRBV3-1 (or the pseudogene TRBV3-2), the J gene TRBJ2-7, with TRBD2 matching 8 bases. The CDR3 runs 15 residues. Germline-derived CDR1 and CDR2 are LGHDT and YNNKEL (reference sequence). V shed 0 bases and J 5 bases; nucleotides not matched to a gene: 6. The CDR3 sequence: CASSQEAGDRHEQYF. CDR3 nucleotides: TGTGCCAGCAGCCAAGAAGCGGGAGATCGTCACGAGCAGTACTTC.

CDR3 in amino acids: CASSLAPGGPGVETQYF. In DNA, the CDR3 is TGCGCCAGCAGCTTGGCCCCGGGAGGGCCGGGAGTAGAGACCCAGTACTTC. J is TRBJ2-5 and V is TRBV5-1; 8 nucleotides line up with TRBD2. The CDR3 spans 17 residues. In germline, CDR1 is SGHRS, CDR2 YFSETQ. Trimming cost V 0 bases and J 4 bases; bases outside gene matches: 11.